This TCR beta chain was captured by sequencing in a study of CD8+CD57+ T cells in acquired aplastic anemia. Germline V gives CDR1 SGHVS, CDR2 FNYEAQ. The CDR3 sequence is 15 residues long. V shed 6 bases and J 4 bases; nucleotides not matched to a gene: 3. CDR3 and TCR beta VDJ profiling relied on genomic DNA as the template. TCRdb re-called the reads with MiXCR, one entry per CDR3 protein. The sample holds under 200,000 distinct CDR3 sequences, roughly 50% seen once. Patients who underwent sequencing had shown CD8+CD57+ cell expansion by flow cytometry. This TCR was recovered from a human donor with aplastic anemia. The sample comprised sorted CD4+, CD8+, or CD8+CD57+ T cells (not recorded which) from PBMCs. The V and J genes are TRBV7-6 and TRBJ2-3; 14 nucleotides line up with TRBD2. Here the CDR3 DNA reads TGTGCCAGCAGACGGACTAGCGGGGGGCCAGATACGCAGTATTTT. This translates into CASRRTSGGPDTQYF.